The rows below give T cell receptor beta chains drawn from one sample of a study of T cell responses to AZD1222 COVID-19 vaccine. Assay: immunoSEQ multiplex PCR; the TCRdb copy retains only in-frame clones and omits some. The sample carries roughly 160,000 clones, about 90% recorded once. Sequenced here: peripheral blood, sampled on day 0 of AZD1222 vaccination. The source is an adult in good health. The conserved cysteine and the conserved F or W are not part of the CDR3 here. The order of the fields is CDR3 protein, V gene, J gene.

ASTAPTYEQY,TRBV27,TRBJ2-7
ASSPTGTSVEGEY,TRBV9,TRBJ2-7
ATSDPPRGDGYT,TRBV24-1,TRBJ1-2
ASSSRRAGDTEAF,TRBV7-7,TRBJ1-1
ASSSIGRGSYEQY,TRBV6-5,TRBJ2-7
AWAGGPLEQY,TRBV30,TRBJ2-7
ASSQGAIAKNIQY,TRBV3-1/TRBV3-2,TRBJ2-4
ASATGPLGEKLF,TRBV28,TRBJ1-4
ASSPLGSGLTDTQY,TRBV9,TRBJ2-3
ASRGTGEHGYT,TRBV9,TRBJ1-2
ASSLGTGRDYEQY,TRBV7-6,TRBJ2-7
ASSNRGITEAF,TRBV25-1,TRBJ1-1
SVEDGGKSEAF,TRBV29-1,TRBJ1-1
ASTNPYQETQY,TRBV19,TRBJ2-5
AWSPGTGREKLF,TRBV30,TRBJ1-4
ASSLEAGTSNYGYT,TRBV7-2,TRBJ1-2
ASSQDRGGGEETQY,TRBV4-1,TRBJ2-5
ASRLGTGSEQIIDQF,TRBV12-2,TRBJ2-1
ASSRTPGQGMGEKLF,TRBV7-2,TRBJ1-4
ASSPPSNSGSPETQY,TRBV18,TRBJ2-5
ASSFTGALGEQF,TRBV7-2,TRBJ2-1
ASSLRGDRGYEQY,TRBV5-8,TRBJ2-7
ASSKTGLMNTEAF,TRBV19,TRBJ1-1
ASSPSGAGDNQPQH,TRBV7-9,TRBJ1-5
ASSQEGRGGTEAF,TRBV4-2,TRBJ1-1
ASSQDDSGGRGDTQY,TRBV4-3,TRBJ2-3
ASSNRGSTYEQY,TRBV6-2/TRBV6-3,TRBJ2-7
ASSLRTTNNEQF,TRBV27,TRBJ2-1
SVRPGLNTEAF,TRBV29-1,TRBJ1-1
ASSHPGQPYGYT,TRBV6-6,TRBJ1-2
ASSLEAGSDTEAF,TRBV7-2,TRBJ1-1
ASSFRQGGETQY,TRBV5-1,TRBJ2-5
ASSHPRTANYGYT,TRBV28,TRBJ1-2
ASSYSRTDMDEKLF,TRBV6-6,TRBJ1-4
ASSADVGFNEKLF,TRBV28,TRBJ1-4
AISESWGEDEKLF,TRBV10-3,TRBJ1-4
ASSPTGFRAGELF,TRBV18,TRBJ2-2
ASSPGDRQETQY,TRBV6-5,TRBJ2-5
ASRIQGEADTQY,TRBV19,TRBJ2-3
AWRDRRGFYEQY,TRBV30,TRBJ2-7
ASSVAGGAVGAF,TRBV9,TRBJ1-1
ASSMGQGQY,TRBV19,TRBJ2-7
ASSLVGQGAF,TRBV28,TRBJ1-1
ASSSASGRANTGELF,TRBV7-9,TRBJ2-2
ASSLSRAREQY,TRBV5-6,TRBJ2-7